The 29 T cell receptor beta chains presented below share a single source sample, sequenced in a study of T cell responses to AZD1222 COVID-19 vaccine. Only in-frame clones appear in the TCRdb table, and some are missing; sequencing was by immunoSEQ multiplex PCR. The sample records roughly 190,000 clones, approximately 91% being singletons. The sequencing used peripheral blood, collected on day 0 of AZD1222 vaccination. These receptors originate from an adult in good health.

This chain links TRBV5-6 with TRBJ2-7, with D possibly TRBD1 on 6 matching bases. Per the germline V gene, CDR1 is SGHDT and CDR2 is YYEEEE. Trimming took 0 bases from V and 2 from J, leaving 12 bases between them. The CDR3 is 15 amino acids. The CDR3 nucleotides read TGTGCCAGCAGCTTGGAACAGGGAGTCACCTACGAGCAGTACTTC. Amino acids: CASSLEQGVTYEQYF.

J is TRBJ1-2 and V is TRBV28, with D perhaps TRBD1 (5 bases). Per the germline V gene, CDR1 is MDHEN and CDR2 is SYDVKM. The length of the CDR3 is 13 residues. Trimming pared 3 bases from V and 6 bases from J, leaving 11 bases between. The CDR3 loop reads CASSFQGVDGYTF. CDR3 bases: TGTGCCAGCAGTTTCCAAGGGGTTGATGGCTACACCTTC.

The chain carries TRBV18 and TRBJ1-3; D possibly corresponds to TRBD1 (5 bases). The CDR3 covers 15 residues. Germline lookup yields CDR1 KGHSH and CDR2 LQKENI. V dropped 4 bases and J dropped 0 bases, with 10 bases sitting between them. The CDR3 sequence is CASSRDGDSGNTIYF. CDR3 bases: TGTGCCAGCTCACGGGACGGGGACTCTGGAAACACCATATATTTT.

This chain joins TRBV14 and TRBJ2-5; D perhaps matches TRBD2 (5 bases). V lost 1 base to trimming and J lost 5 bases, with 11 bases between them. The CDR3 runs 14 residues. CDR1 is SGHDN and CDR2 is FVKESK in the germline V gene. CDR3 in amino acids: CASSQAGLVETQYF. The CDR3 DNA sequence: TGTGCCAGCAGCCAAGCGGGGTTGGTTGAGACCCAGTACTTC.

The chain recombines TRBV7-2 with TRBJ2-3; maybe TRBD2 (6 bases). The V and J ends lost 1 base and 0 bases respectively, with 11 bases between them. Per the germline V gene, CDR1 is SGHTA and CDR2 is FQGNSA. This CDR3 comprises 16 residues. CDR3 DNA sequence: TGTGCCAGCAGCTTAGGCCCGCGGGGCAGCACAGATACGCAGTATTTT. This codes for CASSLGPRGSTDTQYF.

The V gene is TRBV2, the J gene TRBJ1-1; D is perhaps TRBD1 (6 bases). The germline V and J ends were trimmed by 9 bases and 3 bases, with 17 bases remaining between them. Germline lookup yields CDR1 SNHLY and CDR2 FYNNEI. CDR3 length: 14 amino acids. The CDR3 reads CASRGGSGYTEAFF. As DNA, the CDR3 is TGTGCCAGTCGGGGGGGCTCCGGTTACACTGAAGCTTTCTTT.

The V call is TRBV7-9, the J call TRBJ2-3; no reliable D call. Germline-derived CDR1 and CDR2 are SEHNR and FQNEAQ (reference sequence). CDR3 length: 18 amino acids. V lost 5 bases, J lost 2 bases, and 23 bases lay in between. The CDR3 nucleotides read TGTGCCAGCAGCCCCTATGGCCGGGCCCTACTTCTCACAGATACGCAGTATTTT. Residues: CASSPYGRALLLTDTQYF.

A single count supports this clone. The chain employs TRBV19 and TRBJ1-2; the D gene is possibly TRBD1 (5 bases). CDR1 is LNHDA and CDR2 is SQIVND in the germline V gene (reference sequence). This CDR3 has 15 residues. Deletions cut 7 bases from V and 7 bases from J, with 22 bases between. CDR3 coding DNA: TGTGCCAGTACCTTCAGGGCAGGAAGGTCTGGTGGCTACACCTTC. Translated, it gives CASTFRAGRSGGYTF.

This clone was picked up one time. The chain recombines TRBV7-9 with TRBJ1-2; D is unresolved. Germline loops: CDR1 SEHNR, CDR2 FQNEAQ (reference sequence). The CDR3 covers 13 residues. V lost 5 bases and J lost 8, with 15 bases in between. CDR3 amino acids: CASSPPDWTGYTF. Written as DNA, the CDR3 is TGTGCCAGCAGCCCCCCGGACTGGACCGGCTACACCTTC.

The CDR3 DNA reads as TGTGCCAGTAGTGTTCCTCTGCCTCCCACCGGGGAGCTGTTTTTT. Encoded protein: CASSVPLPPTGELFF. This sequence joins TRBV19 and TRBJ2-2; D is unclear. The CDR3 loop spans 15 amino acids. CDR1 LNHDA and CDR2 SQIVND come from the germline V gene (reference sequence). V shed 5 bases and J shed 4 bases, with 14 bases lying between them.

This clone came up once. The chain uses TRBV25-1 and TRBJ1-2; 7 bases fit TRBD1. CDR1 and CDR2 from the germline V gene are MGHDK and SYGVNS. The CDR3 totals 12 residues. Trimming took 6 bases from V and 7 from J; bases not matched to a gene: 5. CDR3 in amino acids: CASSLGQAGYTF. CDR3 nucleotide sequence: TGTGCCAGCAGCCTTGGACAGGCTGGCTACACCTTC.

This rearrangement joins TRBV4-1 to TRBJ2-5; 7 bases agree with TRBD1. Germline V lookup: CDR1 MGHRA, CDR2 YSYEKL. The CDR3 extends over 17 amino acids. The junction had 10 bases not matched to a gene; V was cut back by 1 base and J by 2 bases. The DNA for the CDR3 is TGCGCCAGCAGCCAAGGCGGCAGGGGGTCGGGGCAAGAGACCCAGTACTTC. It translates to CASSQGGRGSGQETQYF.

Regarding this clone: Different DNA sequences within this sample yield the same CDR3. The CDR3 loop is CASSLRGGYGYTF. The CDR3, as DNA: TGTGCCAGCAGTTTGAGGGGAGGCTATGGCTACACCTTC. The chain links TRBV27 to TRBJ1-2; TRBD1 might be the D (5 bases). Trimming cost V 3 bases and J 4 bases, with 9 bases left between them. This CDR3 comprises 13 residues. In germline, CDR1 is MNHEY, CDR2 SMNVEV (reference sequence).

The chain carries TRBV9 and TRBJ2-1, with D perhaps TRBD1 or TRBD2 (6 bases each). Germline CDR1 is SGDLS and CDR2 is YYNGEE. The V end was cut by 1 base, the J end by 3 bases, with 14 bases between. The CDR3 has 16 amino acids. CDR3: CASSVSGGLLYNEQFF. The CDR3 nucleotides read TGTGCCAGCAGCGTATCCGGGGGCCTCCTCTACAATGAGCAGTTCTTC.

V usage is TRBV15 and J usage is TRBJ2-7; TRBD2 agrees at 7 bases. Germline trimming cut 5 bases from V and 2 bases from J; bases unmatched to any gene: 3. Per germline, CDR1 LNHNV and CDR2 YYDKDF (reference sequence). CDR3 length: 13 amino acids. The CDR3, as DNA: TGTGCCACCAGCGTCGGGAGGACCTACGAGCAGTACTTC. This sequence encodes CATSVGRTYEQYF.

The rearrangement joins TRBV7-8 to TRBJ2-1; TRBD1 aligns across 9 bases. This CDR3 is built from 16 residues. The germline gives CDR1 SGHVS, CDR2 FQNEAQ. J was trimmed by 9 bases and V by 0 bases; bases with no gene match: 9. The DNA of the CDR3 is TGTGCCAGCAGCTTAGCGCCGGGGGACAGGGCGATTGAGCAGTTCTTC. Translated, it gives CASSLAPGDRAIEQFF.

The chain recombines TRBV18 with TRBJ2-3; D remains unclear. The V end was cut by 4 bases, the J end by 3 bases, with 11 bases between. CDR1 and CDR2 (germline): KGHSH, LQKENI. CDR3 size: 14 residues. This CDR3 is CASSRTQTTDTQYF. Here the CDR3 DNA reads TGTGCCAGCTCACGAACGCAGACTACAGATACGCAGTATTTT.

The chain recombines TRBV7-9 with TRBJ1-1; no clear D. The CDR3 sequence is 12 residues long. From germline, CDR1 is SEHNR and CDR2 FQNEAQ (reference sequence). V lost 5 bases and J lost 2, with 6 bases in between. The chain's CDR3 is CASSRPNTEAFF. DNA for the CDR3: TGTGCCAGCAGCCGTCCTAACACTGAAGCTTTCTTT.

The V and J genes are TRBV19 and TRBJ2-5; no reliable D call. The V end was cut by 4 bases, the J end by 5 bases, with 14 bases between. Germline V CDR1 and CDR2: LNHDA, SQIVND (reference sequence). CDR3 size: 14 residues. CDR3 residues: CASSNSPVRETQYF. The CDR3 nucleotides read TGTGCCAGTAGTAATTCCCCCGTGAGGGAGACCCAGTACTTC.

The chain combines TRBV18 with TRBJ2-3; possible D gene TRBD2, 5 bases. V dropped 1 base and J dropped 4 bases, with 9 bases sitting between them. The CDR3 has 14 residues. Germline V gene sequence: CDR1 KGHSH, CDR2 LQKENI. The DNA of the CDR3 is TGTGCCAGCTCACCACGGTCTAGCCCAGATACGCAGTATTTT. Its translation: CASSPRSSPDTQYF.

This sequence joins TRBV4-3 and TRBJ1-6, with D possibly TRBD1 on 6 matching bases. V dropped 2 bases and J dropped 9 bases, with 14 bases sitting between them. CDR1 LGHNA and CDR2 YSLEER come from the germline V gene. The CDR3 length is 15 residues. The CDR3 DNA follows: TGCGCCAGCAGCCAATATGCAGGGGTAACTTCACCCCTCCACTTT. It encodes CASSQYAGVTSPLHF.

This clone was detected once. The chain employs TRBV7-3 and TRBJ2-3; 8 nucleotides align to TRBD2. The CDR3 extends over 17 amino acids. Looked up from germline, CDR1 is SGHTA and CDR2 is FQGTGA. With 1 base clipped from V and 5 bases from J, the junction kept 11 bases outside the gene matches. Here the CDR3 reads CASSLRARREVGDTQYF. As DNA, the CDR3 is TGTGCCAGCAGCTTAAGGGCTCGGCGGGAGGTCGGAGATACGCAGTATTTT.

The V and J genes are TRBV2 and TRBJ2-3; either TRBD1 or TRBD2 may supply D (5 bases each). V was trimmed by 5 bases and J by 4 bases, leaving 16 bases between them. This CDR3 has 15 residues. CDR1 SNHLY and CDR2 FYNNEI come from the germline V gene. CDR3 DNA: TGTGCCAGCAGTTTAGCGAGGAAAGGGGCAGATACGCAGTATTTT. As protein: CASSLARKGADTQYF.

This chain uses TRBV13 with TRBJ2-7; TRBD2 is a possible D gene (6 bases). From germline, CDR1 is PRHDT and CDR2 FYEKMQ (reference sequence). The CDR3 is made up of 14 amino acids. Between the trimmed V and J ends, which lost 3 bases and 0 bases, there was a span of 9 bases. The CDR3 reads CASSLGGSSYEQYF. The CDR3 DNA sequence: TGTGCCAGCAGCTTGGGGGGTAGCTCCTACGAGCAGTACTTC.

The chain couples TRBV27 to TRBJ2-3, with D possibly TRBD2 on 7 matching bases. Germline V gives CDR1 MNHEY, CDR2 SMNVEV (reference sequence). Trimming shortened V by 6 bases and J by 6 bases, and 13 bases separated the two germline ends. This CDR3 has 13 amino acids. The CDR3 sequence is CASRGGLGDTQYF. The CDR3 nucleotides are TGTGCCAGCAGGGGGGGGCTAGGGGATACGCAGTATTTT.

The V and J genes are TRBV19 and TRBJ2-1; TRBD2 aligns across 16 bases. The CDR3 contains 17 residues. Germline V CDR1 and CDR2: LNHDA, SQIVND (reference sequence). V was clipped by 5 bases and J by 2 bases; unmatched bases: 3. Written as DNA, the CDR3 is TGTGCCAGTAGTGCCGGGACTAGCGGGAGGGCCTACAATGAGCAGTTCTTC. It codes for CASSAGTSGRAYNEQFF.

This chain joins TRBV7-3 and TRBJ1-2; 8 positions agree with TRBD1. Germline CDR1 reads SGHTA; CDR2 reads FQGTGA. V lost 5 bases to trimming and J lost 4 bases; unmatched junction nucleotides: 9. The length of the CDR3 is 15 residues. CDR3 coding DNA: TGTGCCAGCAGCCCAGGACAGGGCCCGCTCTATGGCTACACCTTC. It encodes CASSPGQGPLYGYTF.

V and J are TRBV18 and TRBJ2-7; D uncertain. Trimming cost V 5 bases and J 2 bases, with 13 bases left between them. The CDR3 loop spans 14 amino acids. Germline V gene lookup returns CDR1 KGHSH and CDR2 LQKENI. The CDR3 nucleotides are TGTGCCAGCTCATTTGGTGACGGACCCTACGAGCAGTACTTC. Protein sequence: CASSFGDGPYEQYF.

The chain is built from TRBV27 and TRBJ1-4; 7 bases map to TRBD1. Germline values: CDR1 MNHEY, CDR2 SMNVEV (reference sequence). The trim removed 2 bases at V and 8 bases at J, leaving 5 bases unmatched. The CDR3 contains 14 residues. DNA of the CDR3: TGTGCCAGCAGTTTAGTACAGGGGTACGAAAAACTGTTTTTT. Translated, it gives CASSLVQGYEKLFF.